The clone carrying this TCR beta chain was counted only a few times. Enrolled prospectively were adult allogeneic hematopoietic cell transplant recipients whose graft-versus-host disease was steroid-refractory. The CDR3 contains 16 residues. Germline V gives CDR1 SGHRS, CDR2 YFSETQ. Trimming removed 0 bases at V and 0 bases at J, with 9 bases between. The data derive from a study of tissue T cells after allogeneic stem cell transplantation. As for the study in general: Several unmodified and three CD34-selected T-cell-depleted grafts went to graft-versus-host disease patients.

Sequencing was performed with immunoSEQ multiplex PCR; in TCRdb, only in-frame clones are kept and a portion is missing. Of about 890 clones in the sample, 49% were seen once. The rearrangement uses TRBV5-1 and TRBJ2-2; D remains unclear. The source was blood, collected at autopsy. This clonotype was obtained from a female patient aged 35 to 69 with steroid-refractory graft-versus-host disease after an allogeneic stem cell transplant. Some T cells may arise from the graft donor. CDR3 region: CASSLGASANTGELFF. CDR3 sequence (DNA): TGCGCCAGCAGCTTGGGGGCGTCAGCGAACACCGGGGAGCTGTTTTTT.